This TCR beta chain was obtained from a study of T cells expressing NK-cell markers (TCRdb year 2020). Notes on the research overall: About 8 donors provided sorted CD3+CD56+NKG2C+, CD3+CD56+NKG2C- and CD3+CD56-NKG2C+ T-cell subsets, whose TCR beta-chain repertoires were profiled. Sequencing of the libraries produced 2 x 150 bp reads on Illumina HiSeq 2000/2500, MiSeq or NextSeq. Among the eight sequenced donors, only one was HCMV-seronegative, while the other seven were HCMV-seropositive. All eight donors whose samples were sequenced were randomly selected healthy volunteers, three of them men and five women. Results the study describes overall, beyond this receptor: Whether the expanded NKG2C-expressing T cell clones were specific for HCMV antigens was left unclear. In over five donors, the dominant CD3+CD56+NKG2C+ clonotypes were among the top 10 CD8+ clonotypes and accounted for roughly 1.0-8% of CD8+ T cells. Those dominant clonotypes were again the most abundant among CD3+CD56-NKG2C+ cells in a handful of donors, at roughly 25-65%.

To determine HCMV serostatus, a commercial ELISA kit was used to detect HCMV-specific IgG in serum. Peripheral blood mononuclear cells were isolated from blood by Ficoll density gradient centrifugation. From a lookup of the germline V gene, CDR1 and CDR2 are MGHRA and YSYEKL. The CDR3 has 14 amino acids, counting the end cysteine and phenylalanine. No DNA appears here. Turning to this clonotype: The target of this receptor is not known.

TCRdb names Illumina HiSeq 2000 as the instrument used. TCR beta cDNA libraries were prepared using 5'RACE template switching, which introduced a universal primer site and unique molecular identifiers. cDNA synthesis was primed from the TCR beta constant segment and was followed by two successive PCR amplification steps. Regarding the original processing steps: MIGEC was used to demultiplex reads and group the reads by UMI, and MiTCR was used to assemble and quantify clonotypes. To remove erroneous sequences, TCR cDNA sequences were retained only when supported by two or more reads. The tcR package was used for downstream repertoire analysis, and clonotypes were matched across fractions by CDR3 nucleotide sequence plus V segment. Antigen specificity was annotated against VDJdb with VDJmatch, allowing one amino acid substitution in CDR3. The reads were reprocessed in TCRdb, with one entry per CDR3 protein sequence and no accompanying DNA. The authors' filters were not applied to this entry. The table of this sample itemizes about 540,000 distinct CDR3 sequences. Approximately 3.6% of the sample rests with the top ten.

The chain joins TRBV4-1 to TRBJ1-2. Sample: blood T cells: a sorted CD56 or NKG2C T cell subset, CD4+ or CD8+ T cells, or bulk PBMC T cells (not recorded which). The sequence was collected from a man aged 18-30 years in good health. Donor details come from another sample of the same person, matched by shared clones. The CDR3: CASSQSVLEGGYTF.